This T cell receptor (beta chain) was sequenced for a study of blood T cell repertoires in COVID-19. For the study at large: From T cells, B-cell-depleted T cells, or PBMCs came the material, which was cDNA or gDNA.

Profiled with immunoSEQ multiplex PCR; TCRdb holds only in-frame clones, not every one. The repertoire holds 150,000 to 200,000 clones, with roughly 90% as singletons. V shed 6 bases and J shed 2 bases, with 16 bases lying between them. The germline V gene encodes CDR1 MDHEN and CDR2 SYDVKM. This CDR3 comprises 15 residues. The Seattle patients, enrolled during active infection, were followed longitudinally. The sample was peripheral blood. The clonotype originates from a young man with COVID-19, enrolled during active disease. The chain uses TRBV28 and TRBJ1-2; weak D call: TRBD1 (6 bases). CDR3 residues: CASSSTGLSNYGYTF. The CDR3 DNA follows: TGTGCCAGCAGCTCCACAGGGCTATCGAACTATGGCTACACCTTC.